Following are 32 T cell receptor beta chains from one sample sequenced in a study of blood T cells in healthy people across ages. Using a J-beta primer mix together with a sample-barcoded 5' primer, a second PCR was run for roughly 6 to 12 cycles. TCRdb re-called the 5' RACE reads through MiXCR, storing one row per CDR3 protein. The sample shows under 1,100,000 distinct CDR3 sequences, under 30% of them seen only once. This sample also belongs to another study, concerning T cells of mothers and their children.

The sample consisted of blood. These receptors were collected from a girl aged 2 to 10 in good health.

Only a few counts were recorded for this clonotype. The V and J genes are TRBV10-3 and TRBJ1-2; 7 bases align to TRBD1. The CDR3 length is 13 residues. V lost 0 bases to trimming and J lost 10 bases; unmatched junction nucleotides: 5. The germline V gene has CDR1 ENHRY and CDR2 SYGVKD. The CDR3 DNA is TGTGCCATCAGTGAGTCCCGGGACAGCTTCTACACCTTC. Translating gives CAISESRDSFYTF.

J is TRBJ1-6 and V is TRBV6-6; D gene unclear. Trimming pared 0 bases from V and 6 bases from J, leaving 3 bases between. There are 13 residues in the CDR3. The germline V gene encodes CDR1 MNHNY and CDR2 SVGAGI (reference sequence). The CDR3 DNA reads TGTGCCAGCAGTTACTCGTCTAATTCACCCCTCCACTTT. This translates into CASSYSSNSPLHF.

This clonotype was found a few times. The chain has TRBV20-1 and TRBJ2-1, with 7 bases that match TRBD2. V shed 0 bases, J shed 7 bases, and the junction held 9 bases outside the gene matches. Looked up from germline, CDR1 is DFQATT and CDR2 is SNEGSKA (reference sequence). This CDR3 comprises 15 residues. The CDR3: CSARDLAGVGNEQFF. The DNA of the CDR3 is TGCAGTGCTAGAGATTTGGCGGGAGTGGGGAATGAGCAGTTCTTC.

This clonotype was seen a handful of times. V and J are TRBV20-1 and TRBJ1-1, with D possibly being TRBD1 (5 bases). CDR3 length equals 17 residues. V dropped 5 bases and J dropped 1 base, with 23 bases sitting between them. CDR1 is DFQATT, CDR2 SNEGSKA, per germline (reference sequence). CDR3 DNA sequence: TGCAGTGCTGACCGGCCTCGGGGCGGGGGTTGGAACACTGAAGCTTTCTTT. Translating gives CSADRPRGGGWNTEAFF.

V gene TRBV24-1 combines with J gene TRBJ2-1; possible D gene TRBD2, 6 bases. This CDR3 region has 14 residues. CDR1 is KGHDR and CDR2 is SFDVKD in the germline V gene. With 4 bases removed from V and 9 bases from J, the gap between germline ends came to 15 bases. The CDR3 bases are TGTGCCACCAGTGACCCTGGGACCGGGGGTGAGCAGTTCTTC. Translation: CATSDPGTGGEQFF.

The CDR3 DNA reads as TGTGCCAGCAGCTTACGCCTAGCGGGATTGGACGGGGAGCTGTTTTTT. Protein sequence: CASSLRLAGLDGELFF. The J gene is TRBJ2-2, the V gene TRBV7-9; 9 nucleotides agree with TRBD2. This CDR3 is 16 amino acids long. Per the germline V gene, CDR1 is SEHNR and CDR2 is FQNEAQ (reference sequence). With V trimmed by 2 bases and J by 7 bases, 8 bases remained unmatched.

V gene TRBV5-1 combines with J gene TRBJ1-4, with D unresolved. Germline CDR1 is SGHRS and CDR2 is YFSETQ. CDR3 length: 12 amino acids. The V end was cut by 4 bases, the J end by 4 bases, with 5 bases between. DNA of the CDR3: TGCGCCAGCAGCGAAGATAATGAAAAACTGTTTTTT. Translating gives CASSEDNEKLFF.

V and J are TRBV27 and TRBJ2-5; 15 bases fit TRBD2. The CDR3 sequence is 18 residues long. Germline assignment: CDR1 MNHEY and CDR2 SMNVEV (reference sequence). With V trimmed by 3 bases and J by 7 bases, 12 bases remained unmatched. In DNA, the CDR3 is TGTGCCAGCAGTTTGGGTCCCGGACTAGCGGGGGGGCCGGGGACCCAGTACTTC. This encodes CASSLGPGLAGGPGTQYF.

The chain recombines TRBV24-1 with TRBJ2-1, with a weak D call TRBD1 (6 bases). Trimming left V 4 bases short and J 4 bases short, with 16 bases between. Per germline, CDR1 KGHDR and CDR2 SFDVKD. CDR3 length: 16 amino acids. CDR3 sequence reads: CATSEPGDSGYNEQFF. The CDR3 coding sequence is TGTGCCACCAGTGAACCAGGGGATTCTGGGTACAATGAGCAGTTCTTC.

This clonotype appeared a few times. The chain carries TRBV5-8 and TRBJ2-7, with a weak D call TRBD1 (5 bases). The V end was cut by 2 bases, the J end by 2 bases, with 11 bases between. Germline V gives CDR1 SGHTS, CDR2 YDEGEE. This CDR3 region has 14 residues. CDR3 protein: CASSFLRQPYEQYF. In DNA, the CDR3 is TGTGCCAGCAGCTTTCTACGACAGCCCTACGAGCAGTACTTC.

The rearrangement uses TRBV11-2 and TRBJ2-1; D possibly uses TRBD1 or TRBD2 (5 bases each). The last part of the DNA fits TRBJ2-5 better; the J call may be wrong. Germline values: CDR1 SGHAT, CDR2 FQNNGV. This CDR3 contains 14 residues. The DNA of the CDR3 is TGTGCCAGCAGAATGACCTCAGGGAGAGAGACCCAGTACTTC. It encodes CASRMTSGRETQYF.

The chain carries TRBV4-3 and TRBJ2-3, with a weak D call TRBD1 (8 bases). This CDR3 has 17 residues. The germline V gene has CDR1 LGHNA and CDR2 YSLEER. V was shortened by 2 bases and J by 3 bases, with 18 bases between the two germline ends. The chain's CDR3 is CASSQLPTGEGTDTQYF. In nucleotides, the CDR3 is TGCGCCAGCAGCCAATTGCCGACAGGGGAGGGTACAGATACGCAGTATTTT.

This clonotype has just a few counts. V gene TRBV29-1 combines with J gene TRBJ2-1, with no clear D. The germline CDR1 and CDR2 sequences are SQVTM and ANQGSEA. The CDR3 has 11 amino acids. V was cut by 3 bases and J by 6 bases, with 6 bases left in between. The CDR3 loop reads CSVDLANEQFF. In DNA form, the CDR3 reads TGCAGCGTTGACCTTGCCAATGAGCAGTTCTTC.

This clonotype was seen a handful of times. DNA of the CDR3: TGCAGTGCACTAAGGGGATCTGGAAACACCATATATTTT. Translated: CSALRGSGNTIYF. J is TRBJ1-3 and V is TRBV20-1; a weak D match, TRBD1 (5 bases). V was shortened by 6 bases and J by 1 base, with 10 bases between the two germline ends. The CDR3 runs 13 residues. Germline CDR1 DFQATT, CDR2 SNEGSKA (reference sequence).

The gene calls are TRBV7-9 and TRBJ2-5; D possibly corresponds to TRBD1 (5 bases). The CDR3 sequence is 13 residues long. The ends were cut back, 5 bases at V and 3 bases at J, with 10 bases in the middle. CDR1 and CDR2 (germline): SEHNR, FQNEAQ (reference sequence). DNA of the CDR3: TGTGCCAGCAGCCACGACAGCGAAGAGACCCAGTACTTC. Its translation is CASSHDSEETQYF.

This clonotype occurred a few times. The rearrangement links TRBV29-1 to TRBJ2-3; 7 nucleotides align to TRBD2. V trimming: 6 bases; J trimming: 6 bases; junction bases outside the gene matches: 12. Per the germline V gene, CDR1 is SQVTM and CDR2 is ANQGSEA. CDR3 length equals 14 residues. The CDR3 region has the DNA TGCAGCGTCTCACCGGGCGGGGGAGTTGATACGCAGTATTTT. Translating it yields CSVSPGGGVDTQYF.

In this sample, this clonotype turned up a few times. The chain has TRBV13 and TRBJ2-5; 11 nucleotides match TRBD1. CDR3 size: 16 residues. Trimming took 3 bases from V and 4 from J; bases not matched to a gene: 7. Per germline, CDR1 PRHDT and CDR2 FYEKMQ (reference sequence). CDR3 in DNA: TGTGCCAGCAGCTTTATCCCGGGACAGGGGGTAGAGACCCAGTACTTC. Protein: CASSFIPGQGVETQYF.

This clonotype was detected only once. The J gene is TRBJ1-1, the V gene TRBV7-9; maybe TRBD1 (6 bases). With 4 bases removed from V and 1 base from J, the gap between germline ends came to 19 bases. This CDR3 has 17 amino acids. The germline V gene has CDR1 SEHNR and CDR2 FQNEAQ (reference sequence). The CDR3 DNA follows: TGTGCCAGCAGCTGGAGGGGAGGGGGTGGGACGAACACTGAAGCTTTCTTT. Protein: CASSWRGGGGTNTEAFF.

The genes are TRBV4-3 and TRBJ1-1, with TRBD1 as a possible D gene (5 bases). The V end lost 4 bases, the J end lost 1 base, and 13 bases lay between the germline ends. The CDR3 runs to 15 residues. In germline, CDR1 is LGHNA, CDR2 YSLEER. The CDR3 loop is CASSLITGGNTEAFF. The CDR3 nucleotides are TGCGCCAGCAGCCTCATCACGGGGGGGAACACTGAAGCTTTCTTT.

This clonotype has only a few counts. The J gene is TRBJ2-1, the V gene TRBV15; 9 bases match TRBD2. The DNA end is a closer match to TRBJ2-5, so the J assignment may be wrong. This CDR3 comprises 16 residues. The germline V gene encodes CDR1 LNHNV and CDR2 YYDKDF (reference sequence). DNA for the CDR3: TGTGCCACCAGCAGTTTGGTGGCGGGAGGGCTCCAGACCCAGTACTTC. Protein product: CATSSLVAGGLQTQYF.

Ten or more counts support this clonotype. The chain employs TRBV5-1 and TRBJ2-7, with TRBD2 matching over 7 bases. Looked up from germline, CDR1 is SGHRS and CDR2 is YFSETQ. Trimming took 4 bases from V and 3 from J; bases not matched to a gene: 7. The CDR3 has 14 amino acids. Here the CDR3 DNA reads TGCGCCAGCAGCCTGAAGCGGGAACTCTACGAGCAGTACTTC. Amino acids: CASSLKRELYEQYF.

The V and J genes are TRBV9 and TRBJ2-2; 9 bases agree with TRBD2. CDR3 length: 17 residues. Trimming took 1 base from V and 5 from J; bases not matched to a gene: 9. Germline CDR1 SGDLS, CDR2 YYNGEE. The CDR3 here is CASSVNSAGGVTGELFF. The DNA for the CDR3 is TGTGCCAGCAGCGTAAATTCTGCGGGAGGGGTTACCGGGGAGCTGTTTTTT.

This clonotype appeared a few times. The V gene is TRBV6-1, the J gene TRBJ2-1; 8 bases agree with TRBD2. In germline, CDR1 is MNHNS, CDR2 SASEGT. The CDR3 length is 15 residues. V was pared by 3 bases and J by 7 bases, with 8 bases of the junction left unmatched. CDR3 DNA sequence: TGTGCCAGCAGTGACCTAGCGGGCGCGGGAAATGAGCAGTTCTTC. This codes for CASSDLAGAGNEQFF.

This clonotype was observed a few times. V and J are TRBV27 and TRBJ2-2; TRBD1 is a possible D gene (6 bases). The CDR3 covers 16 residues. CDR1 is MNHEY, CDR2 SMNVEV, per germline (reference sequence). The V gene lost 7 bases and the J gene lost 0 bases, with 15 bases spanning the gap. The CDR3 coding sequence is TGTGCCAGCACCGTACTCGACAGGACGAACACCGGGGAGCTGTTTTTT. Translating it yields CASTVLDRTNTGELFF.

This clonotype has just a few counts. This chain uses TRBV7-6 with TRBJ2-1, with D perhaps TRBD2 (6 bases). The CDR3 has 15 residues. CDR1 is SGHVS, CDR2 FNYEAQ, per germline. V was shortened by 2 bases and J by 4 bases, with 12 bases between the two germline ends. CDR3 amino acids: CASSLNGGKYNEQFF. Written as DNA, the CDR3 is TGTGCCAGCAGCTTAAACGGCGGGAAATACAATGAGCAGTTCTTC.

This clonotype turned up a few times. This rearrangement joins TRBV29-1 to TRBJ2-3, with 11 bases lining up with TRBD2. V trimming: 0 bases; J trimming: 3 bases; junction bases outside the gene matches: 5. This CDR3 is built from 16 residues. CDR1 is SQVTM and CDR2 is ANQGSEA in the germline V gene. The CDR3 sequence: CSVEDGASGRTDTQYF. The CDR3 DNA reads as TGCAGCGTTGAAGATGGGGCTAGCGGGAGGACAGATACGCAGTATTTT.

The chain links TRBV3-1 to TRBJ2-7, with 12 bases matching TRBD1. Germline lookup yields CDR1 LGHDT and CDR2 YNNKEL (reference sequence). The length of the CDR3 is 15 residues. Unmatched junction bases numbered 4, after V lost 3 bases and J lost 4 bases. The CDR3 DNA follows: TGTGCCAGCAGCCAGGGGACAGGGGGCGAGTACGAGCAGTACTTC. This codes for CASSQGTGGEYEQYF.

This chain connects TRBV11-2 to TRBJ2-4; TRBD2 matches 9 bases. Germline CDR1 and CDR2: SGHAT and FQNNGV. The length of the CDR3 is 13 residues. V trimming: 8 bases; J trimming: 5 bases; junction bases outside the gene matches: 4. CDR3 sequence reads: CASRREGQNIQYF. CDR3 sequence (DNA): TGTGCCAGCCGGCGGGAGGGGCAAAACATTCAGTACTTC.

This clonotype came up a few times. V is TRBV5-1 and J is TRBJ1-2, with 7 bases that match TRBD1. The germline V gene encodes CDR1 SGHRS and CDR2 YFSETQ. The CDR3 is 15 amino acids. The trim removed 4 bases at V and 4 bases at J, leaving 10 bases unmatched. CDR3 nucleotide sequence: TGCGCCAGCAGCGCCGGAACGGGACAGAGCTATGGCTACACCTTC. It is translated as CASSAGTGQSYGYTF.

The gene calls are TRBV20-1 and TRBJ1-2; TRBD1 matches 7 bases. CDR3 length: 12 residues. Looked up from germline, CDR1 is DFQATT and CDR2 is SNEGSKA (reference sequence). Trimming cost V 6 bases and J 0 bases; bases outside gene matches: 1. CDR3 in amino acids: CSAGQANYGYTF. CDR3 DNA sequence: TGCAGTGCAGGACAGGCTAACTATGGCTACACCTTC.

The chain links TRBV12-3 or TRBV12-4 to TRBJ2-7; perhaps TRBD2 as D (6 bases). This CDR3 is 15 amino acids long. V shed 3 bases and J shed 0 bases, with 12 bases lying between them. The CDR3 DNA is TGTGCCAGCAGTTTGACAGCGGGCCCCTCCTACGAGCAGTACTTC. Translation: CASSLTAGPSYEQYF.

V and J are TRBV6-5 and TRBJ2-7; no definite D call. V was clipped by 0 bases and J by 8 bases, with 5 bases between them. The CDR3 consists of 11 residues. Per germline, CDR1 MNHEY and CDR2 SVGAGI. CDR3 loop: CASSYSRQQYF. CDR3 DNA sequence: TGTGCCAGCAGTTACTCGCGACAGCAGTACTTC.